The T cell receptor (beta chain) described here comes from a study of OX40 agonist ivuxolimab in advanced cancers. Points from the study as a whole: Relative to CD4+ cells, CD8+ T cells on average had more expanded clones.

TCRdb's table, derived via immunoSEQ multiplex PCR, lists solely in-frame clones and lacks some. The table includes tens of thousands of clones, 65% to 90% detected once. The CDR3 extends over 13 amino acids. Trimming cost V 4 bases and J 0 bases, with 6 bases left between them. Germline CDR1 reads MNHNY; CDR2 reads SVGAGI (reference sequence). Remarks on this clone: Antigen specificity is unknown.

The TCR was taken from an adult with an advanced solid tumor such as melanoma, head and neck, liver or kidney cancer. The rearrangement uses TRBV6-6 and TRBJ1-2; no firm D call. Sequencing was performed on CD4+ or CD8+ T cells sorted from blood, taken in a trial of the OX40 agonist ivuxolimab. CDR3 coding DNA: TGTGCCAGCAGTTTGGACCCTAACTATGGCTACACCTTC. Amino acid sequence: CASSLDPNYGYTF.